This TCR beta chain was retrieved from a study of blood T cell repertoires in COVID-19. Study summary: Italy, Spain and the United States were the sources of the convalescent and acute COVID-19 samples. Sample material is recorded as cDNA or gDNA derived from T cells, B-cell-depleted T cells, or PBMCs.

How the authors handled the data: Reference gene primers were amplified, and this amplification served to estimate nucleated cell counts. The table came from immunoSEQ multiplex PCR; TCRdb's copy has only in-frame clones and leaves some out. The V and J calls and clone size are taken from that table; D and trimming were inferred from the DNA. The repertoire holds tens of thousands of clones, with around 86% as singletons. This clone was seen more than once but under ten times. Germline V gene sequence: CDR1 MDHEN, CDR2 SYDVKM. CDR3 length: 17 residues. Trimming at V came to 5 bases and at J to 0 bases, leaving 12 bases not matched to a gene.

This TCR derives from an elderly man with acute or convalescent COVID-19. This chain joins TRBV28 and TRBJ1-1; TRBD1 matches 7 bases. The source material was peripheral blood. Here the CDR3 DNA reads TGTGCCAGCAGTCTAGGGGGCCAGAGGGCCATGAACACTGAAGCTTTCTTT. It encodes CASSLGGQRAMNTEAFF.